One and the same sample provided the 5 T cell receptor beta chains below, sequenced in a study of long-term antiretroviral therapy in people with HIV. With survey level as its setting, the immunoSEQ assay was v3.0. The repertoire was sequenced with immunoSEQ multiplex PCR; TCRdb's copy has only in-frame clones and lacks some. The data contain under 35,000 clones, approximately 96% of them singletons. The specimen was unsorted PBMCs, collected roughly 6.4 years after starting antiretroviral therapy. The source of these receptors is a man aged 25 to 40 with HIV.

This clone appeared a few times. The V and J genes are TRBV27 and TRBJ2-7; D not certain. This CDR3 has 10 residues. Trimming removed 8 bases at V and 9 bases at J, with 11 bases between. Germline assignment: CDR1 MNHEY and CDR2 SMNVEV (reference sequence). CDR3 coding DNA: TGTGCCAGCGGCCTCCTGGGGCAGTACTTC. It is translated as CASGLLGQYF.

This clone was counted a single time. The chain couples TRBV7-6 to TRBJ2-7, with 7 nucleotides matching TRBD1. Losses at the gene ends were 11 bases for V and 0 bases for J; bases not matched to a gene: 7. The length of the CDR3 is 13 residues. Germline CDR1 SGHVS, CDR2 FNYEAQ. In DNA, the CDR3 is TGTGCCTCCGGGACAGCCCCCTCCTACGAGCAGTACTTC. It encodes CASGTAPSYEQYF.

The rearrangement uses TRBV11-1 and TRBJ2-2; either TRBD1 or TRBD2 may supply D (5 bases each). The V and J ends lost 2 bases and 7 bases respectively, with 11 bases between them. Germline V gene data show CDR1 as SGHAT and CDR2 as FQDESV (reference sequence). This CDR3 has 14 amino acids. CDR3 sequence (DNA): TGTGCCAGCAGCTTATACGGGGCTGGCGGGGAGCTGTTTTTT. Translating it yields CASSLYGAGGELFF.

The genes are TRBV7-9 and TRBJ2-7; D is undetermined. The V and J ends lost 3 bases and 4 bases respectively, with 4 bases between them. The CDR3 contains 11 residues. The germline CDR1 and CDR2 sequences are SEHNR and FQNEAQ (reference sequence). The CDR3 DNA reads TGTGCCAGCAGCTTCAGATACGAGCAGTACTTC. Its protein is CASSFRYEQYF.

The CDR3 reads CIGEQLETQYF. In DNA, the CDR3 is TGCATCGGGGAGCAGTTAGAGACCCAGTACTTC. The chain uses TRBV29-1 and TRBJ2-5; D might be TRBD2 (5 bases). The CDR3 consists of 11 residues. Germline loops: CDR1 SQVTM, CDR2 ANQGSEA.